A single sample gave rise to the 3 T cell receptor beta chains below, sequenced in a study of T cells in Graves' hyperthyroidism and ophthalmopathy. Regions amplified from RNA transcripts were the TCR beta CDR3 regions. The primer set for the first-round RT-PCR of the TCR CDR3 was HTBI. TCRdb used MiXCR to reprocess the multiplex PCR reads, holding one entry per CDR3 protein. The sample lists about 760,000 distinct CDR3 sequences, roughly a third occurring once. Specimen: blood. These receptors originate from a woman aged 35 to 49 with Graves' hyperthyroidism.

This clonotype was counted ten times or more. The gene calls are TRBV25-1 and TRBJ1-1, with D unresolved. Germline V CDR1 and CDR2: MGHDK, SYGVNS. This CDR3 is built from 14 residues. Deletions cut 5 bases from V and 2 bases from J, with 12 bases between. The CDR3 nucleotides are TGTGCCAGCAGTTTTGGTCGGGGAAACACTGAAGCTTTCTTT. It is translated as CASSFGRGNTEAFF.

As for this clonotype: No DNA is shown, since the ends of the CDR3 on it are uncertain; the CDR3 is the one TCRdb lists. The chain links TRBV5-1 to TRBJ2-2; no DNA check was done on the table's D call, TRBD1. The length of the CDR3 is 15 amino acids, counting both ends. Germline CDR1 reads SGHRS; CDR2 reads YFSETQ. The CDR3 is CASSSGQGTPGSCFF.

In the case of this clonotype: Just one base apart from a much larger clone, this may be a read error. V is TRBV7-2 and J is TRBJ1-1; D is undetermined. The germline gives CDR1 SGHTA, CDR2 FQGNSA. The CDR3 totals 14 residues. V gave up 4 bases and J gave up 5 bases, with 14 bases separating them. The CDR3 DNA reads as TGTGCCAGCAGCTCAGTGTTCGTGGGGACTGAAGCTTTCTTT. Encoded protein: CASSSVFVGTEAFF.